This TCR beta chain was captured by sequencing in a study of control samples from healthy donors and cancer patients. This table comes from immunoSEQ multiplex PCR, and its TCRdb copy is limited to in-frame clones, with some not included. The table records under 200,000 clones, about 90% of them present only once. V shed 4 bases and J shed 4 bases, with 11 bases lying between them. Germline-derived CDR1 and CDR2 are SGHDT and YYEEEE. This CDR3 is built from 13 residues. Sequencing used blood. The chain carries TRBV5-6 and TRBJ1-1; the D gene is possibly TRBD1 (5 bases). This clonotype was sampled from a woman in her 30s in good health. For the CDR3, the DNA is TGTGCCAGCAGCAAGGGGTCGGGCACTGAAGCTTTCTTT. Translating gives CASSKGSGTEAFF. The full variable domain, completed using reference TRBV5-6 and TRBJ1-1, is DAGVTQSPTHLIKTRGQQVTLRCSPKSGHDTVSWYQQALGQGPQFIFQYYEEEERQRGNFPDRFSGHQFPNYSSELNVNALLLGDSALYLCASSKGSGTEAFFGQGTRLTVV.